The 7 T cell receptor beta chains reported below all come from one sample, sequenced in a study of T cell responses to AZD1222 COVID-19 vaccine. The protocol was immunoSEQ multiplex PCR, while the TCRdb copy is restricted to in-frame clones and leaves out a portion. Here the sample spans over 110,000 clones, around 87% being singletons. The sample consisted of peripheral blood, taken on day 0 of AZD1222 vaccination. The receptors stem from an adult in good health.

The V and J genes are TRBV18 and TRBJ2-7; no clear D gene. The ends were cut back, 0 bases at V and 5 bases at J, with 14 bases in the middle. Germline V gene sequence: CDR1 KGHSH, CDR2 LQKENI. This CDR3 comprises 15 residues. The CDR3 DNA follows: TGTGCCAGCTCACCACCGATGACTGGCGGCGACGAGCAGTACTTC. Translated, it gives CASSPPMTGGDEQYF.

The chain combines TRBV19 with TRBJ2-5, with TRBD2 identical over 11 bases. The V gene end was trimmed by 5 bases and the J gene end by 5 bases; junction bases not matched to a gene: 10. Germline CDR1 LNHDA, CDR2 SQIVND (reference sequence). The CDR3 is made up of 16 amino acids. The CDR3, as DNA: TGTGCCAGTAGTCCCATAGCGGGAGGGCGAGGGGAGACCCAGTACTTC. Encoded protein: CASSPIAGGRGETQYF.

Of note for this clone: Distinct nucleotide sequences in the sample also encode this CDR3. The rearrangement joins TRBV28 to TRBJ1-3, with 7 bases lining up with TRBD1. Trimming took 6 bases from V and 0 from J; bases not matched to a gene: 5. This CDR3 contains 15 residues. Germline CDR1 is MDHEN and CDR2 is SYDVKM. CDR3 protein: CASSPGDSSGNTIYF. As DNA, the CDR3 is TGTGCCAGCAGCCCAGGGGACAGCTCTGGAAACACCATATATTTT.

The genes are TRBV30 and TRBJ1-5, with 12 bases aligning to TRBD1. J was trimmed by 5 bases and V by 2 bases; bases with no gene match: 1. In germline, CDR1 is GTSNPN, CDR2 SVGIG (reference sequence). There are 14 residues in the CDR3. The CDR3 here is CAWSRDRGHQPQHF. The DNA for the CDR3 is TGTGCCTGGAGTCGGGACAGGGGGCATCAGCCCCAGCATTTT.

This chain links TRBV28 with TRBJ1-2, with 10 bases that match TRBD1. Germline CDR1 and CDR2: MDHEN and SYDVKM. With V trimmed by 6 bases and J by 8 bases, 6 bases remained unmatched. There are 13 residues in the CDR3. In DNA form, the CDR3 reads TGTGCCAGCAGGGTAGACAGGGGGCGAGGCTACACCTTC. Residues: CASRVDRGRGYTF.

V usage is TRBV7-9 and J usage is TRBJ2-5, with a tentative D call TRBD2 (6 bases). This CDR3 has 15 amino acids. V was clipped by 1 base and J by 3 bases, with 12 bases between them. Germline CDR1 is SEHNR and CDR2 is FQNEAQ (reference sequence). The CDR3 reads CASSLGRGFEETQYF. In DNA form, the CDR3 reads TGTGCCAGCAGCTTAGGGAGGGGTTTTGAAGAGACCCAGTACTTC.

This chain uses TRBV6-5 with TRBJ1-1, with 8 bases aligning to TRBD1. V trimming: 0 bases; J trimming: 11 bases; junction bases outside the gene matches: 8. CDR3 length: 14 residues. CDR1 and CDR2 from the germline V gene are MNHEY and SVGAGI. The CDR3: CASSYSPGQVTAFF. CDR3 DNA sequence: TGTGCCAGCAGTTACTCTCCGGGACAGGTCACGGCTTTCTTT.